A single sample is the source of the 25 T cell receptor beta chains below, sequenced in a study of T cell responses to AZD1222 COVID-19 vaccine (dated by TCRdb to the early 2020s). Library method: the immunoSEQ multiplex PCR assay. TCRdb provides this immuneACCESS table in a form limited to in-frame rearrangements. Some clones are lacking; in checked studies, under half of them reflect an unresolved V gene, and why the rest are absent is not known. Recorded for this sample are about 120,000 clones; 75% to 90% of them occurred a single time. The ten most abundant clones make up under 3% of the sample. The time point label here, explained by the study, means: about 28 days (+/-7) after the second vaccine dose. This specimen consisted of peripheral blood, obtained 28 days after the second AZD1222 dose. These TCRs come from an adult who received the AZD1222 COVID-19 vaccine.

This chain connects TRBV5-1 to TRBJ2-1; the D is unclear. V gave up 5 bases and J gave up 0 bases, with 6 bases separating them. The length of the CDR3 is 13 residues. Germline V gene sequence: CDR1 SGHRS, CDR2 YFSETQ. CDR3 nucleotides: TGCGCCAGCAGGGTGAGCTCCTACAATGAGCAGTTCTTC. This gives the protein CASRVSSYNEQFF. Complete variable domain (other parts from reference TRBV5-1 and TRBJ2-1): KAGVTQTPRYLIKTRGQQVTLSCSPISGHRSVSWYQQTPGQGLQFLFEYFSETQRNKGNFPGRFSGRQFSNSRSEMNVSTLELGDSALYLCASRVSSYNEQFFGPGTRLTVL.

This chain joins TRBV10-3 and TRBJ1-2; TRBD1 is a possible D gene (6 bases). Between the trimmed V and J ends, which lost 9 bases and 4 bases, there was a span of 18 bases. Germline V gene lookup returns CDR1 ENHRY and CDR2 SYGVKD. The CDR3 sequence is 14 residues long. CDR3 sequence (DNA): TGTGCCATACGGTCAGGGGAGTCCTTCTATGGCTACACCTTC. It specifies CAIRSGESFYGYTF.

This sequence joins TRBV5-6 and TRBJ1-2; D is possibly TRBD1 (5 bases). The CDR3 contains 13 residues. Trimming took 4 bases from V and 8 from J, leaving 15 bases between them. Germline V gene lookup returns CDR1 SGHDT and CDR2 YYEEEE. Written as DNA, the CDR3 is TGTGCCAGCAGCCGGAGAGGGGTTGAAGGCTACACCTTC. Translating gives CASSRRGVEGYTF.

The chain joins TRBV30 to TRBJ1-4; D is ambiguous. This CDR3 is built from 13 residues. Per the germline V gene, CDR1 is GTSNPN and CDR2 is SVGIG (reference sequence). Trimming stripped 0 bases from V and 5 bases from J, with 7 bases between. The DNA of the CDR3 is TGTGCCTGGAGTGTCCCCCCGAATGAAAAACTGTTTTTT. This gives the protein CAWSVPPNEKLFF.

The J gene is TRBJ1-2, the V gene TRBV5-4; D unresolved. The CDR3 is 14 residues long. Germline CDR1 reads SGHNT; CDR2 reads YYREEE (reference sequence). V lost 5 bases and J 8 bases, leaving 19 bases between the germline ends. CDR3 region: CASRPPTDLGGYTF. The CDR3 DNA sequence: TGTGCCAGCAGGCCACCGACCGACCTCGGCGGCTACACCTTC.

The chain uses TRBV28 and TRBJ1-2, with 7 bases identical to TRBD1. The ends lost 5 bases at V and 8 bases at J; junction bases unmatched: 11. The length of the CDR3 is 14 residues. Germline CDR1 reads MDHEN; CDR2 reads SYDVKM. This CDR3 is CASSGQVRFGGYTF. CDR3 DNA: TGTGCCAGCAGTGGACAGGTGAGATTCGGCGGCTACACCTTC.

The rearrangement links TRBV29-1 to TRBJ1-2; TRBD1 aligns across 12 bases. From germline, CDR1 is SQVTM and CDR2 ANQGSEA. The CDR3 is 13 amino acids. Trimming at V came to 3 bases and at J to 7 bases, leaving 3 bases not matched to a gene. Written as DNA, the CDR3 is TGCAGCGTTGACGGGACAGGGGGCCTTGGCTACACCTTC. This sequence encodes CSVDGTGGLGYTF.

Comments on this clone: A much bigger clone sits one base away, suggesting this may be a read error. The V gene is TRBV2, the J gene TRBJ2-1; unclear D gene. This CDR3 has 14 amino acids. V shed 6 bases and J shed 0 bases, with 9 bases lying between them. Germline loops: CDR1 SNHLY, CDR2 FYNNEI. This chain's CDR3 is CASSEQSSYNEQFF. DNA of the CDR3: TGTGCCAGCAGCGAACAGAGCTCCTACAATGAGCAGTTCTTC.

The rearrangement joins TRBV4-2 to TRBJ2-2, with unresolved D. Germline V gives CDR1 LGHNA, CDR2 YNFKEQ. The CDR3 extends over 13 amino acids. Trimming took 1 base from V and 8 from J, leaving 8 bases between them. CDR3 bases: TGTGCCAGCAGCCAAGCGAAGTGGGGGGAGCTGTTTTTT. It codes for CASSQAKWGELFF.

This clone appeared a single time. This chain joins TRBV6-2 or TRBV6-3 and TRBJ1-5; TRBD1 might be the D (6 bases). Between the trimmed V and J ends, which lost 6 bases and 3 bases, there was a span of 15 bases. The CDR3 length is 15 residues. From germline, CDR1 is MNHEY and CDR2 SVGEGT. CDR3: CASSRAGTHNQPQHF. The DNA of the CDR3 is TGTGCCAGCAGCCGGGCCGGGACACACAATCAGCCCCAGCATTTT.

CDR3 nucleotide sequence: TGTGCCACCAGTGACCGTACTAGCGGGCAAGCAGATACGCAGTATTTT. This sequence encodes CATSDRTSGQADTQYF. The chain couples TRBV24-1 to TRBJ2-3; 9 nucleotides align to TRBD2. In germline, CDR1 is KGHDR, CDR2 SFDVKD. CDR3 size: 16 residues. Unmatched junction bases numbered 8, after V lost 4 bases and J lost 4 bases.

This clone was seen more than once but under ten times. CDR3 in amino acids: CATSDLVFGGQETQYF. DNA of the CDR3: TGTGCCACCAGTGATTTGGTTTTCGGGGGCCAAGAGACCCAGTACTTC. The V call is TRBV24-1, the J call TRBJ2-5; possible D gene TRBD2, 6 bases. The CDR3 consists of 16 residues. Deletions cut 0 bases from V and 1 base from J, with 11 bases between. From germline, CDR1 is KGHDR and CDR2 SFDVKD.

This clone came up a few times. CDR3: CASSAPGTYSNQPQHF. For the CDR3, the DNA is TGTGCCAGCAGTGCCCCCGGGACGTATAGCAATCAGCCCCAGCATTTT. The V and J genes are TRBV28 and TRBJ1-5, with D possibly being TRBD1 (5 bases). V lost 5 bases, J lost 0 bases, and 14 bases lay in between. This CDR3 contains 16 residues. Germline lookup yields CDR1 MDHEN and CDR2 SYDVKM.

CDR3 region: CASSFSGTGFGGELFF. The DNA of the CDR3 is TGTGCCAGCAGCTTCTCCGGGACAGGGTTCGGCGGGGAGCTGTTTTTT. This chain connects TRBV7-9 to TRBJ2-2, with 9 positions matching TRBD1. Germline CDR1 SEHNR, CDR2 FQNEAQ (reference sequence). Losses at the gene ends were 3 bases for V and 7 bases for J; bases not matched to a gene: 9. This CDR3 comprises 16 residues.

The rearrangement uses TRBV19 and TRBJ2-7; the D gene could be TRBD1 or TRBD2 (5 bases each). CDR1 is LNHDA, CDR2 SQIVND, per germline (reference sequence). The CDR3 consists of 11 residues. Between the trimmed V and J ends, which lost 3 bases and 12 bases, there was a span of 12 bases. The CDR3 DNA reads TGTGCCAGTAGTATCGAGGGGCGAGCGTACTTC. Translating gives CASSIEGRAYF. The entire variable domain, with the rest obtained from reference TRBV19 and TRBJ2-7, is as follows: DGGITQSPKYLFRKEGQNVTLSCEQNLNHDAMYWYRQDPGQGLRLIYYSQIVNDFQKGDIAEGYSVSREKKESFPLTVTSAQKNPTAFYLCASSIEGRAYFGPGTRLTVT.

The chain combines TRBV29-1 with TRBJ1-2; 11 bases map to TRBD1. J gave up 3 bases and V 6 bases, and 12 bases lay outside the gene matches. The CDR3 covers 16 residues. Germline V gives CDR1 SQVTM, CDR2 ANQGSEA. Here the CDR3 reads CSVTGTGGMDYYGYTF. Written as DNA, the CDR3 is TGCAGCGTCACCGGGACAGGGGGTATGGACTACTATGGCTACACCTTC.

V and J are TRBV7-2 and TRBJ2-2; either TRBD1 or TRBD2 may fit D (6 bases each). Germline V gene data show CDR1 as SGHTA and CDR2 as FQGNSA. The CDR3 totals 16 residues. V lost 5 bases and J lost 0, with 13 bases in between. The DNA for the CDR3 is TGTGCCAGCAGCCCTCGGGGGACATCGAACACCGGGGAGCTGTTTTTT. Encoded protein: CASSPRGTSNTGELFF. The complete variable domain, with remaining parts taken from reference TRBV7-2 and TRBJ2-2, reads GAGVSQSPSNKVTEKGKDVELRCDPISGHTALYWYRQSLGQGLEFLIYFQGNSAPDKSGLPSDRFSAERTGGSVSTLTIQRTQQEDSAVYLCASSPRGTSNTGELFFGEGSRLTVL.

This clone was seen a few times. The chain employs TRBV29-1 and TRBJ1-1; 9 bases agree with TRBD1. CDR1 and CDR2 from the germline V gene are SQVTM and ANQGSEA. CDR3 length: 12 residues. Trimming at V came to 2 bases and at J to 11 bases, leaving 6 bases not matched to a gene. CDR3 DNA: TGCAGCGTTGAACGTCGACAGGGGGTGGCTTTCTTT. It yields the protein CSVERRQGVAFF.

This sequence joins TRBV19 and TRBJ1-1; possibly TRBD1 for D (6 bases). V gave up 4 bases and J gave up 5 bases, with 14 bases separating them. This CDR3 is 14 amino acids long. The V gene's germline CDR1 is LNHDA and CDR2 SQIVND (reference sequence). The CDR3 reads CASSKSRGRTEAFF. DNA for the CDR3: TGTGCCAGTAGTAAGTCCAGGGGCCGGACTGAAGCTTTCTTT.

The chain joins TRBV19 to TRBJ1-3; no firm D call. Trimming shortened V by 4 bases and J by 2 bases, and 12 bases separated the two germline ends. Germline V gives CDR1 LNHDA, CDR2 SQIVND (reference sequence). The CDR3 loop spans 15 amino acids. CDR3 loop: CASSTPRVTGNTIYF. CDR3 nucleotides: TGTGCCAGTAGTACCCCCCGGGTGACTGGAAACACCATATATTTT. Drawing the rest from reference TRBV19 and TRBJ1-3, the complete variable domain is DGGITQSPKYLFRKEGQNVTLSCEQNLNHDAMYWYRQDPGQGLRLIYYSQIVNDFQKGDIAEGYSVSREKKESFPLTVTSAQKNPTAFYLCASSTPRVTGNTIYFGEGSWLTVV.

The rearrangement links TRBV28 to TRBJ2-7, with 11 bases lining up with TRBD1. Germline V lookup: CDR1 MDHEN, CDR2 SYDVKM. The CDR3 totals 13 residues. The V gene end was trimmed by 11 bases and the J gene end by 0 bases; junction bases not matched to a gene: 3. The chain's CDR3 is CAAGTGGSYEQYF. The DNA for the CDR3 is TGTGCCGCCGGGACAGGGGGCTCCTACGAGCAGTACTTC. The whole variable domain, filled in from reference TRBV28 and TRBJ2-7, reads DVKVTQSSRYLVKRTGEKVFLECVQDMDHENMFWYRQDPGLGLRLIYFSYDVKMKEKGDIPEGYSVSREKKERFSLILESASTNQTSMYLCAAGTGGSYEQYFGPGTRLTVT.

This chain connects TRBV18 to TRBJ1-2; TRBD1 agrees at 8 bases. CDR1 and CDR2 from the germline V gene are KGHSH and LQKENI. The length of the CDR3 is 13 residues. Trimming took 5 bases from V and 5 from J; bases not matched to a gene: 4. The CDR3 DNA is TGTGCCAGCTCAGAGGACAGGGAGTATGGCTACACCTTC. This translates into CASSEDREYGYTF.

This clone was seen just once. The chain recombines TRBV5-1 with TRBJ2-2; possibly TRBD1 for D (5 bases). Germline CDR1 is SGHRS and CDR2 is YFSETQ. Trimming left V 3 bases short and J 0 bases short, with 15 bases between. This CDR3 region has 17 residues. CDR3 in amino acids: CASSSTGPFANTGELFF. Written as DNA, the CDR3 is TGCGCCAGCAGCTCAACAGGTCCTTTCGCGAACACCGGGGAGCTGTTTTTT.

The chain combines TRBV6-2 or TRBV6-3 with TRBJ2-5; D is undetermined. This CDR3 is 11 amino acids long. Germline values: CDR1 MNHEY, CDR2 SVGEGT. Trimming took 6 bases from V and 2 from J, leaving 4 bases between them. CDR3 in DNA: TGTGCCAGCAGCGTGCAAGAGACCCAGTACTTC. Protein product: CASSVQETQYF.

This chain links TRBV7-2 with TRBJ2-3, with a weak D call TRBD1 (5 bases). The CDR3 spans 15 residues. Trimming stripped 1 base from V and 2 bases from J, with 10 bases between. Germline loops: CDR1 SGHTA, CDR2 FQGNSA. CDR3 residues: CASSLERTLTDTQYF. As DNA, the CDR3 is TGTGCCAGCAGCTTAGAGAGGACACTCACAGATACGCAGTATTTT. Filled out from reference TRBV7-2 and TRBJ2-3, the complete variable domain reads GAGVSQSPSNKVTEKGKDVELRCDPISGHTALYWYRQSLGQGLEFLIYFQGNSAPDKSGLPSDRFSAERTGGSVSTLTIQRTQQEDSAVYLCASSLERTLTDTQYFGPGTRLTVL.